The 24 T cell receptor beta chains presented below share a single source sample, sequenced in a study of shared T cell receptors in the human thymus. Produced via immunoSEQ multiplex PCR; TCRdb's table is partial and in-frame only. This table holds hundreds of thousands of clones, approximately 89% found once. These data also featured in a second study, about human thymus T cells.

The specimen was thymocytes. The receptors stem from a boy under two years old with a congenital heart defect.

This clone was seen once. J is TRBJ2-2 and V is TRBV27; TRBD2 matches at 13 bases. Germline CDR1 and CDR2: MNHEY and SMNVEV (reference sequence). This CDR3 has 17 residues. V dropped 2 bases and J dropped 6; count of bases not matched to a gene: 6. The CDR3 sequence: CASSLDTSGGAPGELFF. For the CDR3, the DNA is TGTGCCAGCAGTTTAGACACTAGCGGGGGGGCCCCCGGGGAGCTGTTTTTT.

This chain joins TRBV18 and TRBJ1-1; a weak D match, TRBD1 (5 bases). The germline CDR1 and CDR2 sequences are KGHSH and LQKENI. This CDR3 contains 18 residues. The germline V and J ends were trimmed by 2 bases and 0 bases, with 19 bases remaining between them. For the CDR3, the DNA is TGTGCCAGCTCACCAAGACCCCGGGTTTCGGACATGAACACTGAAGCTTTCTTT. It codes for CASSPRPRVSDMNTEAFF.

The chain uses TRBV27 and TRBJ2-1; D unresolved. Trimming took 2 bases from V and 0 from J, leaving 20 bases between them. The CDR3 covers 19 residues. Per germline, CDR1 MNHEY and CDR2 SMNVEV (reference sequence). The CDR3 coding sequence is TGTGCCAGCAGTTTAGCGGAGCCCGTACCAACAAGCTCCTACAATGAGCAGTTCTTC. Its protein is CASSLAEPVPTSSYNEQFF.

This chain connects TRBV7-7 to TRBJ2-1; 8 bases agree with TRBD2. Trimming cost V 3 bases and J 7 bases; bases outside gene matches: 5. Germline CDR1 and CDR2: SSHAT and FNYEAQ (reference sequence). The CDR3 contains 14 residues. The CDR3 here is CASSFKAGDNEQFF. The CDR3 bases are TGTGCCAGCAGCTTTAAAGCGGGAGATAATGAGCAGTTCTTC.

The chain combines TRBV4-1 with TRBJ1-5; D is perhaps TRBD1 (6 bases). The V and J ends lost 4 bases and 5 bases respectively, with 12 bases between them. Germline CDR1 is MGHRA and CDR2 is YSYEKL. The CDR3 has 14 amino acids. CDR3 region: CASSPPGDHQPQHF. DNA for the CDR3: TGCGCCAGCAGCCCTCCAGGGGACCATCAGCCCCAGCATTTT.

The V and J genes are TRBV10-2 and TRBJ1-4; D remains ambiguous. Germline values: CDR1 WSHSY, CDR2 SAAADI. The V end lost 8 bases, the J end lost 1 base, and 14 bases lay between the germline ends. The CDR3 is 15 residues long. CDR3 region: CASGTNRITNEKLFF. CDR3 nucleotide sequence: TGCGCCAGCGGCACAAACAGAATAACTAATGAAAAACTGTTTTTT.

The chain is built from TRBV19 and TRBJ2-3, with 8 bases matching TRBD1. There are 15 residues in the CDR3. Germline V gene data show CDR1 as LNHDA and CDR2 as SQIVND (reference sequence). After removal of 0 bases from V and 3 bases from J, the junction contained 2 bases not matched to a gene. Written as DNA, the CDR3 is TGTGCCAGTAGTATAGAGCGGACAGGGACAGATACGCAGTATTTT. Translating it yields CASSIERTGTDTQYF. The full variable domain, with the rest looked up from reference TRBV19 and TRBJ2-3, is DGGITQSPKYLFRKEGQNVTLSCEQNLNHDAMYWYRQDPGQGLRLIYYSQIVNDFQKGDIAEGYSVSREKKESFPLTVTSAQKNPTAFYLCASSIERTGTDTQYFGPGTRLTVL.

This chain joins TRBV14 and TRBJ1-2, with 9 bases lining up with TRBD1. Trimming at V came to 1 base and at J to 1 base, leaving 7 bases not matched to a gene. The CDR3 length is 17 residues. From germline, CDR1 is SGHDN and CDR2 FVKESK. CDR3 nucleotide sequence: TGTGCCAGCAGCCAAGTAGGGGACAGGGACCTTAACTATGGCTACACCTTC. It codes for CASSQVGDRDLNYGYTF.

This chain joins TRBV27 and TRBJ2-7; 9 nucleotides match TRBD2. The CDR3 is 14 residues long. The V gene end was trimmed by 8 bases and the J gene end by 4 bases; junction bases not matched to a gene: 9. From germline, CDR1 is MNHEY and CDR2 SMNVEV (reference sequence). CDR3 sequence reads: CASSWAGGPYEQYF. DNA for the CDR3: TGTGCCAGCTCTTGGGCGGGAGGGCCGTACGAGCAGTACTTC.

The chain couples TRBV29-1 to TRBJ1-1, with D possibly being TRBD1 (6 bases). V was cut by 0 bases and J by 1 base, with 12 bases left in between. Germline V lookup: CDR1 SQVTM, CDR2 ANQGSEA. The CDR3 is made up of 15 amino acids. CDR3 region: CSVEDGQRKNTEAFF. The DNA of the CDR3 is TGCAGCGTTGAAGATGGACAGAGAAAGAACACTGAAGCTTTCTTT.

The genes are TRBV5-1 and TRBJ1-1; 12 bases agree with TRBD1. The CDR3 has 18 residues. CDR1 and CDR2 (germline): SGHRS, YFSETQ. J gave up 1 base and V 3 bases, and 10 bases lay outside the gene matches. The CDR3 bases are TGCGCCAGCAGCTCACCGGGACAGGGGGCGCCGGGGAACACTGAAGCTTTCTTT. Protein: CASSSPGQGAPGNTEAFF.

The chain joins TRBV4-2 to TRBJ2-2; 8 nucleotides align to TRBD1. Trimming took 1 base from V and 6 from J; bases not matched to a gene: 10. Looked up from germline, CDR1 is LGHNA and CDR2 is YNFKEQ. The CDR3 length is 17 residues. DNA for the CDR3: TGTGCCAGCAGCCAAGCGGCTGCCCAGGGGGCGCCCGGGGAGCTGTTTTTT. This gives the protein CASSQAAAQGAPGELFF.

The chain uses TRBV5-4 and TRBJ2-3; 13 nucleotides line up with TRBD2. Per germline, CDR1 SGHNT and CDR2 YYREEE (reference sequence). The CDR3 totals 19 residues. Trimming cost V 5 bases and J 2 bases; bases outside gene matches: 14. The CDR3 here is CASRTAPGLAGSDTDTQYF. In DNA form, the CDR3 reads TGTGCCAGCAGAACGGCGCCGGGACTAGCGGGGTCTGACACAGATACGCAGTATTTT.

V is TRBV13 and J is TRBJ1-3; 8 bases align to TRBD1. Trimming removed 5 bases from V and 2 bases from J; junction bases left unmatched: 17. The CDR3 runs 19 residues. Germline V CDR1 and CDR2: PRHDT, FYEKMQ (reference sequence). The DNA for the CDR3 is TGTGCCAGCAGCGCGGGACAGGAAGGCAAGTTAGGACCTGGAAACACCATATATTTT. Translation gives CASSAGQEGKLGPGNTIYF.

The chain joins TRBV29-1 to TRBJ1-2; TRBD1 matches 10 bases. The CDR3 covers 13 residues. The J segment lost 7 bases and the V segment lost 6 bases, leaving 8 bases of the junction unmatched. Per the germline V gene, CDR1 is SQVTM and CDR2 is ANQGSEA. DNA for the CDR3: TGCAGCGTGAGAACCGGGACAGGGGTTGGCTACACCTTC. It encodes CSVRTGTGVGYTF.

This rearrangement joins TRBV6-5 to TRBJ1-1; 7 bases match TRBD1. The CDR3 length is 15 residues. Losses at the gene ends were 2 bases for V and 6 bases for J; bases not matched to a gene: 9. Germline V gene sequence: CDR1 MNHEY, CDR2 SVGAGI. The CDR3 loop is CASSYRGTVVAEAFF. The DNA for the CDR3 is TGTGCCAGCAGTTACCGCGGGACAGTTGTCGCTGAAGCTTTCTTT.

The chain has TRBV6-1 and TRBJ2-7; TRBD1 is a possible D gene (6 bases). The germline V gene has CDR1 MNHNS and CDR2 SASEGT. V was clipped by 10 bases and J by 3 bases, with 16 bases between them. This CDR3 has 13 residues. For the CDR3, the DNA is TGTGCCACCAAAAGACAGGTGGGCTACGAGCAGTACTTC. The encoded protein is CATKRQVGYEQYF.

The CDR3 spells CASSGGRNNNEQFF. The CDR3 nucleotides read TGTGCCAGCAGCGGTGGGCGAAACAACAATGAGCAGTTCTTC. The chain employs TRBV9 and TRBJ2-1; D is unclear. The CDR3 runs to 14 residues. From germline, CDR1 is SGDLS and CDR2 YYNGEE. V shed 3 bases and J shed 5 bases, with 12 bases lying between them.

The V and J genes are TRBV19 and TRBJ2-4; D gene ambiguous. Germline V CDR1 and CDR2: LNHDA, SQIVND (reference sequence). V gave up 5 bases and J gave up 6 bases, with 14 bases separating them. The CDR3 length is 14 residues. CDR3 residues: CASSASAARNIQYF. The DNA of the CDR3 is TGTGCCAGTAGTGCCTCTGCGGCGCGAAACATTCAGTACTTC.

The J gene is TRBJ2-7, the V gene TRBV5-1; 8 nucleotides agree with TRBD1. Germline assignment: CDR1 SGHRS and CDR2 YFSETQ. V was pared by 3 bases and J by 5 bases, with 7 bases of the junction left unmatched. The CDR3 sequence is 14 residues long. The CDR3 DNA is TGCGCCAGCAGCTCACGGACAGGGCTGAACGAGCAGTACTTC. Translation gives CASSSRTGLNEQYF. Full variable domain (remainder filled in from reference TRBV5-1 and TRBJ2-7): KAGVTQTPRYLIKTRGQQVTLSCSPISGHRSVSWYQQTPGQGLQFLFEYFSETQRNKGNFPGRFSGRQFSNSRSEMNVSTLELGDSALYLCASSSRTGLNEQYFGPGTRLTVT.

The chain recombines TRBV13 with TRBJ1-2; 7 positions match TRBD1. J lost 5 bases, V lost 7 bases, and 4 bases had no gene match. Germline V gene sequence: CDR1 PRHDT, CDR2 FYEKMQ (reference sequence). The CDR3 spans 12 residues. The CDR3 region has the DNA TGTGCCAGCAACTCCAGGGGGTATGGCTACACCTTC. It codes for CASNSRGYGYTF.

The chain recombines TRBV11-3 with TRBJ2-3; perhaps TRBD2 as D (5 bases). Germline V gene lookup returns CDR1 SGHNT and CDR2 YENEEA. V lost 4 bases and J lost 1, with 9 bases in between. CDR3 length equals 14 residues. The CDR3 here is CASSSSNRTDTQYF. Written as DNA, the CDR3 is TGTGCCAGCAGCTCTAGCAACCGCACAGATACGCAGTATTTT. Full variable domain (outside the CDR3, taken from reference TRBV11-3 and TRBJ2-3): EAGVVQSPRYKIIEKKQPVAFWCNPISGHNTLYWYLQNLGQGPELLIRYENEEAVDDSQLPKDRFSAERLKGVDSTLKIQPAELGDSAVYLCASSSSNRTDTQYFGPGTRLTVL.

V usage is TRBV14 and J usage is TRBJ1-5, with unresolved D. Trimming removed 2 bases from V and 6 bases from J, with 5 bases in between. Looked up from germline, CDR1 is SGHDN and CDR2 is FVKESK. The CDR3 is made up of 12 amino acids. The CDR3 region has the DNA TGTGCCAGCAGCCAATCAGGTCAGCCCCAGCATTTT. Protein: CASSQSGQPQHF.

This chain links TRBV4-3 with TRBJ1-2, with D perhaps TRBD1 (6 bases). The V and J ends lost 0 bases and 5 bases respectively, with 25 bases between them. Germline V gives CDR1 LGHNA, CDR2 YSLEER. The CDR3 length is 19 residues. The CDR3 loop reads CASSQDLRGRGQKRYGYTF. For the CDR3, the DNA is TGCGCCAGCAGCCAAGATCTGAGGGGACGGGGACAAAAGCGGTATGGCTACACCTTC.